These T cell receptor beta chains were read from a single sample in a study of cytomegalovirus exposure and HLA in healthy donors. TCRdb keeps only in-frame clones here, not all; method: immunoSEQ multiplex PCR. The table lists about 78,000 clones. Source material: PBMCs. The origin of the receptors is a female donor in good health and CMV-seropositive. Both conserved end residues are part of each CDR3.

j_call	v_call	cdr3_aa
TRBJ1-1	TRBV5-1	CASSSGHGPNTEAFF
TRBJ2-7	TRBV27	CASSLRVAGAYEQYF
TRBJ1-4	TRBV4-3	CASSRARVGEKLFF
TRBJ2-5	TRBV7-9	CASSLAGAGGETQYF
TRBJ1-1	TRBV19	CASSAGAGKMNTEAFF
TRBJ1-1	TRBV10-3	CASGVNTEAFF
TRBJ2-2	TRBV5-4	CASSLKRERNTGELFF
TRBJ2-1	TRBV7-2	CASSSGTSGGNEQFF
TRBJ2-3	TRBV11-1	CASSRGRAGSSSTDTQYF
TRBJ2-1	TRBV5-1	CASSLISGYGNEQFF
TRBJ2-6	TRBV28	CASSFQGAFPSGANVLTF
TRBJ1-1	TRBV5-4	CASSPGTGGRNTEAFF
TRBJ1-6	TRBV30	CAWRGSFNSPLHF
TRBJ2-4	TRBV9	CASSASGGDVKNIQYF
TRBJ1-5	TRBV7-8	CASSPGREQPQHF
TRBJ2-3	TRBV11-2	CASSPSRDTQYF
TRBJ1-1	TRBV6-1	CASSAGTAPWNTEAFF
TRBJ2-5	TRBV5-4	CASSPAGRGGFGETQYF
TRBJ1-2	TRBV30	CACSDTGWANYGYTF
TRBJ2-7	TRBV7-9	CASSRRDRGPYEQYF
TRBJ2-7	TRBV4-3	CASSQELAGATYEQYF
TRBJ2-7	TRBV4-2	CASSQVSAYEQYF
TRBJ2-5	TRBV6-6	CASSPEGTQETQYF
TRBJ2-3	TRBV4-2	CASSQDRDSLDTQYF
TRBJ2-7	TRBV7-9	CASSLGREGVNF
TRBJ2-3	TRBV10-2	CASSELSSGGGTQYF
TRBJ2-7	TRBV28	CASSSTGVKQYF
TRBJ2-7	TRBV6-1	CASSEWSGRVYEQYF
TRBJ2-2	TRBV6-5	CASSLDILTGELFF
TRBJ2-1	TRBV28	CASSFSGSSYNEQFF
TRBJ1-5	TRBV5-6	CASSPYGSGQPQHF
TRBJ1-1	TRBV7-8	CASNPAGWGTEAFF
TRBJ2-5	TRBV11-3	CASSFSYQETQYF
TRBJ1-2	TRBV9	CASSVAGFYGYTF
TRBJ2-5	TRBV7-2	CASSFGVVETQYF
TRBJ1-2	TRBV7-2	CASSSQTANYGYTF
TRBJ1-2	TRBV19	CASSIAQEGYTF
TRBJ2-1	TRBV11-2	CASSSLAGYNEQFF
TRBJ2-1	TRBV2	CASRAGTGGWNEQFF
TRBJ1-3	TRBV6-1	CASSESSYRGSGNTIYF
TRBJ1-1	TRBV18	CASSRQGGMNTEAFF
TRBJ1-2	TRBV30	CAWSVLTGSSRQGYTF